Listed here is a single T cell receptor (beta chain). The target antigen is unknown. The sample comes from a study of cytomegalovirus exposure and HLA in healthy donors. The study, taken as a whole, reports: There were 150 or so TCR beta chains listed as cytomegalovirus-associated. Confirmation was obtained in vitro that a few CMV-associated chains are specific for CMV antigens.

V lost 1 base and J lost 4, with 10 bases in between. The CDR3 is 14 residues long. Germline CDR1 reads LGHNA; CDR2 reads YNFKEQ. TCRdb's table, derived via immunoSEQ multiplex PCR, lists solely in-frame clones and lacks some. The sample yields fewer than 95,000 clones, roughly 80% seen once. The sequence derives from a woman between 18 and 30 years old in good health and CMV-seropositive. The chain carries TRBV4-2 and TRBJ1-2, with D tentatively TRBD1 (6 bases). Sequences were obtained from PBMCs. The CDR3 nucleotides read TGTGCCAGCAGCCAAGTTACAGGGTTCTATGGCTACACCTTC. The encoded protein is CASSQVTGFYGYTF.